The clone carrying this TCR beta chain was observed a few times. Trimming took 0 bases from V and 3 from J, leaving 3 bases between them. Germline values: CDR1 LGHDT, CDR2 YNNKEL (reference sequence). This CDR3 is 13 amino acids long. The data originate from a study of blood T cell repertoires in COVID-19. As handled by the study authors: Amplification of reference gene primers provided the estimated nucleated cell counts. TCRdb's copy holds only in-frame clones and misses some; the assay was immunoSEQ multiplex PCR. That table gives V, J and clone size, and the DNA gave D and trimming. The sample consists of approximately 280,000 clones, about nine tenths of them appearing once. Participants were aged about 18 to 95 years, lived in 25 or so US areas, and enrolled virtually. Assignments of participants to cohorts depended upon their own reported clinical history. Recovered status in Cohort 3 required two negative PCRs, clearance, or symptom resolution.

The sequenced sample consisted of PBMCs or T cells enriched from blood (not recorded which). This clonotype originated in a woman in her fifties or sixties who had recovered from COVID-19. The V gene is TRBV3-1 (or the pseudogene TRBV3-2), the J gene TRBJ1-5; D uncertain. The CDR3 loop reads CASSQDHNQPQHF. As DNA, the CDR3 is TGTGCCAGCAGCCAAGACCACAATCAGCCCCAGCATTTT.